The present entry profiles one T cell receptor (beta chain) with its context. This record belongs to a study of Tregs in tolerant kidney transplant recipients. Here immunoSEQ multiplex PCR was the method, and the copy in TCRdb shows in-frame clones only, minus some. The sample contains some 68,000 clones, 84% of which appear only once. This CDR3 comprises 14 residues. V lost 5 bases, J lost 6 bases, and 14 bases lay in between. Germline V gene sequence: CDR1 SGHNT, CDR2 YENEEA. This TCR was recovered from a human donor in good health. The chain employs TRBV11-3 and TRBJ2-1; D is tentatively TRBD1 or TRBD2 (5 bases each). Material for sequencing was CD4+ T cells from blood. The CDR3 reads CASSKSGTGNEQFF. CDR3 nucleotide sequence: TGTGCCAGCAGCAAATCCGGGACGGGCAATGAGCAGTTCTTC.